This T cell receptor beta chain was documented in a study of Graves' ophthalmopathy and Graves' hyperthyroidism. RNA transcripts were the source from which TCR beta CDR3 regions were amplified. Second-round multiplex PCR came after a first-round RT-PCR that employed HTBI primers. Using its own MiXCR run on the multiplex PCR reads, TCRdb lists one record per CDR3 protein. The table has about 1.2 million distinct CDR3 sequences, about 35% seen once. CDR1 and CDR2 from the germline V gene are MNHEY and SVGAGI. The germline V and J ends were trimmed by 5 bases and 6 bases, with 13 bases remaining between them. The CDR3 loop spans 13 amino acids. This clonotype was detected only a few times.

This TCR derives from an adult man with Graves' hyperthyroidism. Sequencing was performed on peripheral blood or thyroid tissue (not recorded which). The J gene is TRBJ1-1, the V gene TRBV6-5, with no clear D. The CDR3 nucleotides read TGTGCCAGCAGTCGTATCGGGGTCCCTGAAGCTTTCTTT. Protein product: CASSRIGVPEAFF.